This TCR beta chain was sequenced during a study of regulatory T cells in long-lasting Graves disease. According to the study, TCR beta libraries were built with iRepertoire HTBI primers and CDR3-region Arm-PCR. TCRdb reprocessed the multiplex PCR reads with MiXCR, giving one entry per CDR3 protein. The data show a few hundred thousand distinct CDR3 sequences, less than 15% seen once. Germline V CDR1 and CDR2: SGHDT, YYEEEE. The CDR3 covers 16 residues. Concerning this clonotype: The junction shows a germline mismatch at one end, possibly a read error.

The time point is: newly diagnosed GD, antithyroid drugs for less than 3 months. Researchers made the TCR library from RNA that was extracted from PBMCs. These data are also associated with another study on T cells in Graves' hyperthyroidism and ophthalmopathy.

The TCR comes from a woman between 50 and 59 years old with Graves disease. The source material was peripheral blood mononuclear cells (PBMCs), sampled at new diagnosis, from a patient treated with antithyroid drugs. The chain couples TRBV5-6 to TRBJ2-2, with TRBD1 matching 9 bases. The CDR3: CASSPLTGGNHGGLFF. The CDR3 DNA reads TGTGCCAGCAGCCCCTTGACAGGGGGTAATCACGGGGGGCTGTTTTTT.